Below, 19 T cell receptor beta chains from the same sample are listed, as sequenced in a study of T cell responses to AZD1222 COVID-19 vaccine. Measured with immunoSEQ multiplex PCR; TCRdb has only the in-frame clones, and not every one. Counted here are tens of thousands of clones, around 86% occurring once; the ten biggest clones make up approximately 6.8%. The sample here was peripheral blood, taken on day 0 of AZD1222 vaccination. These receptors were obtained from an adult in good health.

V and J are TRBV5-1 and TRBJ2-5; TRBD2 aligns across 12 bases. Germline CDR1 is SGHRS and CDR2 is YFSETQ. V gave up 3 bases and J gave up 4 bases; unmatched junction bases: 4. This CDR3 is 15 amino acids long. The CDR3 protein is CASSSTTSGRETQYF. The CDR3 nucleotides read TGCGCCAGCAGCTCCACGACTAGCGGGAGAGAGACCCAGTACTTC. Complete variable domain (other parts from reference TRBV5-1 and TRBJ2-5): KAGVTQTPRYLIKTRGQQVTLSCSPISGHRSVSWYQQTPGQGLQFLFEYFSETQRNKGNFPGRFSGRQFSNSRSEMNVSTLELGDSALYLCASSSTTSGRETQYFGPGTRLLVL.

A remark on this clone: At one end, the junction sequence differs from germline, possibly due to a read error. The V call is TRBV5-1, the J call TRBJ2-7; tentatively, D is TRBD2 (6 bases). CDR3 length: 14 amino acids. The germline gives CDR1 SGHRS, CDR2 YFSETQ. CDR3 loop: CASRLGGSSYEQYF. The CDR3 DNA reads as TGCGCCAGCCGCTTGGGGGGATCTTCCTACGAGCAGTACTTC.

This clone showed up just a few times. The gene calls are TRBV7-9 and TRBJ2-7; D remains ambiguous. Germline V lookup: CDR1 SEHNR, CDR2 FQNEAQ (reference sequence). The CDR3 totals 15 residues. Trimming took 1 base from V and 7 from J, leaving 17 bases between them. CDR3 sequence: CASSLVVGADPEQYF. CDR3 coding DNA: TGTGCCAGCAGCTTAGTAGTCGGTGCTGATCCGGAGCAGTACTTC. Together with reference TRBV7-9 and TRBJ2-7, the CDR3 gives the full variable domain: DTGVSQNPRHKITKRGQNVTFRCDPISEHNRLYWYRQTLGQGPEFLTYFQNEAQLEKSRLLSDRFSAERPKGSFSTLEIQRTEQGDSAMYLCASSLVVGADPEQYFGPGTRLTVT.

The chain links TRBV7-2 to TRBJ2-7, with D possibly called TRBD1 or TRBD2 (5 bases each). This CDR3 spans 15 amino acids. Germline-derived CDR1 and CDR2 are SGHTA and FQGNSA. V lost 5 bases and J lost 3, with 17 bases in between. For the CDR3, the DNA is TGTGCCAGCAGCAGGGCCGGGACCGCCGGCTACGAGCAGTACTTC. Translation: CASSRAGTAGYEQYF.

This chain uses TRBV4-3 with TRBJ1-2; the D gene is possibly TRBD1 (5 bases). Germline V gives CDR1 LGHNA, CDR2 YSLEER. V shed 0 bases and J shed 4 bases, with 15 bases lying between them. This CDR3 has 16 residues. CDR3 DNA: TGCGCCAGCAGCCAAGATTACCCGGGGGGACTCTATGGCTACACCTTC. Protein product: CASSQDYPGGLYGYTF.

This chain uses TRBV10-1 with TRBJ1-1; 7 nucleotides match TRBD1. CDR3 length: 15 amino acids. Germline assignment: CDR1 WNHNN and CDR2 SYGVQD (reference sequence). The V gene end was trimmed by 4 bases and the J gene end by 3 bases; junction bases not matched to a gene: 8. DNA for the CDR3: TGCGCCAGCAGTGCGGATTGGGACAGTTACACTGAAGCTTTCTTT. It specifies CASSADWDSYTEAFF.

The chain uses TRBV14 and TRBJ1-4; TRBD1 matches 7 bases. Germline trimming cut 6 bases from V and 3 bases from J; bases unmatched to any gene: 4. CDR1 is SGHDN and CDR2 is FVKESK in the germline V gene. CDR3 length: 14 residues. The CDR3 sequence: CASSEGQSNEKLFF. The CDR3 nucleotides read TGTGCCAGCAGTGAGGGACAGTCTAATGAAAAACTGTTTTTT. The full variable domain, its missing parts supplied by reference TRBV14 and TRBJ1-4, is EAGVTQFPSHSVIEKGQTVTLRCDPISGHDNLYWYRRVMGKEIKFLLHFVKESKQDESGMPNNRFLAERTGGTYSTLKVQPAELEDSGVYFCASSEGQSNEKLFFGSGTQLSVL.

J is TRBJ1-5 and V is TRBV7-9; tentatively, D is TRBD1 (6 bases). Germline CDR1 is SEHNR and CDR2 is FQNEAQ (reference sequence). The CDR3 has 15 amino acids. V was pared by 4 bases and J by 0 bases, with 10 bases between. The CDR3 nucleotides read TGTGCCAGCAGCTCAGGACAGTATAGCAATCAGCCCCAGCATTTT. Translated, it gives CASSSGQYSNQPQHF.

This rearrangement joins TRBV5-1 to TRBJ2-3, with D possibly matching TRBD1 (5 bases). The V end lost 3 bases, the J end lost 3 bases, and 8 bases lay between the germline ends. This CDR3 comprises 13 residues. Germline CDR1 is SGHRS and CDR2 is YFSETQ. CDR3 residues: CASSSRQTDTQYF. The DNA for the CDR3 is TGCGCCAGCAGCTCCAGACAGACAGATACGCAGTATTTT. Using reference TRBV5-1 and TRBJ2-3 for the parts outside the CDR3, the full variable domain is KAGVTQTPRYLIKTRGQQVTLSCSPISGHRSVSWYQQTPGQGLQFLFEYFSETQRNKGNFPGRFSGRQFSNSRSEMNVSTLELGDSALYLCASSSRQTDTQYFGPGTRLTVL.

The chain uses TRBV7-6 and TRBJ2-2; D not certain. Trimming removed 2 bases at V and 2 bases at J, with 9 bases between. The CDR3 has 15 residues. CDR1 is SGHVS and CDR2 is FNYEAQ in the germline V gene. This CDR3 reads CASSLIAQNTGELFF. The CDR3 DNA reads TGTGCCAGCAGCTTAATCGCCCAAAACACCGGGGAGCTGTTTTTT.

V and J are TRBV5-4 and TRBJ2-1; no definite D call. The germline CDR1 and CDR2 sequences are SGHNT and YYREEE (reference sequence). V was trimmed by 2 bases and J by 1 base, leaving 7 bases between them. The CDR3 sequence is 14 residues long. The CDR3 DNA follows: TGTGCCAGCAGCTTTGGGCGATCCTACAATGAGCAGTTCTTC. This encodes CASSFGRSYNEQFF.

V gene TRBV6-1 combines with J gene TRBJ2-7; a weak D match, TRBD1 (5 bases). Per germline, CDR1 MNHNS and CDR2 SASEGT. The CDR3 contains 14 residues. V gave up 3 bases and J gave up 1 base, with 10 bases separating them. CDR3 region: CASSEARASYEQYF. CDR3 bases: TGTGCCAGCAGTGAGGCCAGGGCTTCCTACGAGCAGTACTTC.

J is TRBJ2-5 and V is TRBV7-2; D possibly corresponds to TRBD2 (6 bases). V was clipped by 0 bases and J by 0 bases, with 23 bases between them. The CDR3 has 20 residues. Germline assignment: CDR1 SGHTA and CDR2 FQGNSA. The CDR3 DNA reads TGTGCCAGCAGCTTAGCGAGAACCCTTTTGGCGGGGAGTGACCAAGAGACCCAGTACTTC. Translation gives CASSLARTLLAGSDQETQYF.

This chain joins TRBV25-1 and TRBJ2-3; 7 nucleotides align to TRBD1. V shed 3 bases and J 4 bases; nucleotides not matched to a gene: 7. CDR3 length: 15 residues. Looked up from germline, CDR1 is MGHDK and CDR2 is SYGVNS. CDR3 residues: CASSEAGGVPDTQYF. The DNA for the CDR3 is TGTGCCAGCAGTGAGGCAGGGGGTGTCCCAGATACGCAGTATTTT.

J is TRBJ1-4 and V is TRBV6-5; TRBD1 might be the D (5 bases). V lost 6 bases to trimming and J lost 2 bases, with 10 bases between them. This CDR3 region has 14 residues. From germline, CDR1 is MNHEY and CDR2 SVGAGI. DNA of the CDR3: TGTGCCAGCAGGGGAGGGGCGACTAATGAAAAACTGTTTTTT. Translated: CASRGGATNEKLFF.

This clone was seen only a few times. This chain connects TRBV4-1 to TRBJ1-4; 11 bases agree with TRBD1. Germline-derived CDR1 and CDR2 are MGHRA and YSYEKL. Trimming removed 0 bases from V and 8 bases from J; junction bases left unmatched: 2. The CDR3 runs to 15 residues. The chain's CDR3 is CASSQDGTGGEKLFF. The DNA of the CDR3 is TGCGCCAGCAGCCAAGACGGGACAGGGGGAGAAAAACTGTTTTTT.

The chain employs TRBV21-1 and TRBJ1-2. TRBV21-1 is labeled a pseudogene. The CDR3 covers 19 residues. This chain's CDR3 is CASSKRVTPRRPGGYGYTF. The CDR3 DNA sequence: TGTGCCAGCAGCAAAAGGGTCACACCAAGACGCCCGGGAGGCTATGGCTACACCTTC.

The chain carries TRBV7-8 and TRBJ2-5; 12 nucleotides agree with TRBD2. This CDR3 has 16 residues. J gave up 4 bases and V 5 bases, and 8 bases lay outside the gene matches. Per germline, CDR1 SGHVS and CDR2 FQNEAQ. The CDR3 DNA sequence: TGTGCCAGCAGCCCCGGGACTAGCGGGTGGAGAGAGACCCAGTACTTC. It specifies CASSPGTSGWRETQYF.

The chain uses TRBV6-2 or TRBV6-3 and TRBJ1-2; 9 nucleotides align to TRBD1. V lost 5 bases to trimming and J lost 6 bases; unmatched junction nucleotides: 7. There are 14 residues in the CDR3. CDR1 and CDR2 (germline): MNHEY, SVGEGT. The CDR3, as DNA: TGTGCCAGCAGTCCAACCGGACAGGGGAATGGCTACACCTTC. It yields the protein CASSPTGQGNGYTF.